The 3 T cell receptor beta chains in this list originate from one sample, sequenced in a study of blood T cell repertoires in COVID-19 (dated by TCRdb to 2020 to 2022). The receptor library was made with the immunoSEQ multiplex PCR assay. TCRdb mirrors the immuneACCESS table, restricted to in-frame sequences. Some clones are absent from its copies; in checked studies, under half trace to an unresolved V gene, and the reason for the others is unknown. This sample lists about 130,000 clones; approximately 85% were detected once. Of the sample, roughly 4.5% falls within the top ten clones. The source material was peripheral blood. The receptors here all came from a human donor in a cohort sampled during active COVID-19.

This clone occurred a few times. V and J are TRBV6-5 and TRBJ1-1; tentatively, D is TRBD1 (5 bases). Germline V gene data show CDR1 as MNHEY and CDR2 as SVGAGI. The CDR3 extends over 15 amino acids. Deletions cut 5 bases from V and 5 bases from J, with 18 bases between. The CDR3 here is CASSLGGPIRTEAFF. In nucleotides, the CDR3 is TGTGCCAGCAGTCTGGGGGGTCCCATTAGGACTGAAGCTTTCTTT.

The chain carries TRBV24-1 and TRBJ2-1; 9 positions match TRBD2. Germline loops: CDR1 KGHDR, CDR2 SFDVKD. This CDR3 comprises 15 residues. The J segment lost 8 bases and the V segment lost 4 bases, leaving 8 bases of the junction unmatched. CDR3 coding DNA: TGTGCCACCAGTGACCGCCTAGCGGGATTCCATGAGCAGTTCTTC. This codes for CATSDRLAGFHEQFF.

This rearrangement joins TRBV4-3 to TRBJ2-2; 9 bases map to TRBD2. The length of the CDR3 is 19 residues. Germline V CDR1 and CDR2: LGHNA, YSLEER. With 2 bases clipped from V and 0 bases from J, the junction kept 10 bases outside the gene matches. CDR3 residues: CASSQHPLAGAPNTGELFF. As DNA, the CDR3 is TGCGCCAGCAGCCAACACCCCTTAGCGGGAGCTCCGAACACCGGGGAGCTGTTTTTT.